Below are 9 T cell receptor beta chains sequenced from a single sample in a study of cytomegalovirus exposure and HLA in healthy donors. The PCR employed 60 Vbeta primers together with 13 Jbeta primers. Sequencing used immunoSEQ multiplex PCR; TCRdb keeps in-frame clones, though not all of them. The table records 150,000 to 200,000 clones, 70% to 80% of them present only once. Material for sequencing was PBMCs. The receptors were sampled from a man aged 50 to 60 in good health and CMV-seropositive.

In the case of this clone: This same CDR3 is encoded by further DNA sequences in the sample. The rearrangement uses TRBV4-3 and TRBJ1-3; D not resolved. The germline V and J ends were trimmed by 0 bases and 2 bases, with 8 bases remaining between them. The CDR3 is 15 residues long. Per germline, CDR1 LGHNA and CDR2 YSLEER. The CDR3 nucleotides are TGCGCCAGCAGCCAAGATCGGAGGCCTGGAAACACCATATATTTT. It is translated as CASSQDRRPGNTIYF.

In its sample, this clone was seen a few times. The rearrangement uses TRBV9 and TRBJ2-7, with D perhaps TRBD1 (6 bases). CDR1 SGDLS and CDR2 YYNGEE come from the germline V gene. CDR3 length: 15 residues. Trimming took off 2 bases at V and 2 bases at J, with 14 bases between the two ends. Written as DNA, the CDR3 is TGTGCCAGCAGCGTCGCAGGGGTCGGGGCCTACGAGCAGTACTTC. Translating gives CASSVAGVGAYEQYF.

The chain recombines TRBV19 with TRBJ2-2, with D perhaps TRBD2 (7 bases). This CDR3 region has 15 residues. Between the trimmed V and J ends, which lost 9 bases and 3 bases, there was a span of 17 bases. Germline CDR1 and CDR2: LNHDA and SQIVND (reference sequence). The CDR3 loop reads CASSKSGGYTGELFF. CDR3 bases: TGTGCCAGCAGCAAATCGGGGGGCTACACCGGGGAGCTGTTTTTT.

The chain couples TRBV6-5 to TRBJ2-1; 8 nucleotides agree with TRBD1. Unmatched junction bases numbered 6, after V lost 4 bases and J lost 7 bases. The CDR3 runs 14 residues. The V gene's germline CDR1 is MNHEY and CDR2 SVGAGI. CDR3 sequence (DNA): TGTGCCAGCAGTTCAGGGGGCCCATGGAATGAGCAGTTCTTC. Amino acid sequence: CASSSGGPWNEQFF.

The rearrangement joins TRBV4-1 to TRBJ2-3; 11 bases are shared with TRBD1. There are 15 residues in the CDR3. J gave up 3 bases and V 7 bases, and 6 bases lay outside the gene matches. Per the germline V gene, CDR1 is MGHRA and CDR2 is YSYEKL. The CDR3 reads CASTDRGLVTDTQYF. The CDR3 DNA reads as TGCGCCAGCACGGACAGGGGGCTGGTGACAGATACGCAGTATTTT.

This clone was observed a few times. The chain has TRBV4-3 and TRBJ1-3; TRBD1 matches 7 bases. The CDR3 length is 15 residues. J was trimmed by 5 bases and V by 2 bases; bases with no gene match: 6. Germline V CDR1 and CDR2: LGHNA, YSLEER. The CDR3 region has the DNA TGCGCCAGCAGCCAATTAGGGGGCGGAAGAAACACCATATATTTT. Its translation is CASSQLGGGRNTIYF.

The rearrangement uses TRBV9 and TRBJ2-5; TRBD1 agrees at 8 bases. The CDR3 consists of 14 residues. The J segment lost 2 bases and the V segment lost 0 bases, leaving 0 bases of the junction unmatched. Germline-derived CDR1 and CDR2 are SGDLS and YYNGEE. For the CDR3, the DNA is TGTGCCAGCAGCGTAGGGACAGGGCAAGAGACCCAGTACTTC. Translated, it gives CASSVGTGQETQYF.

The chain recombines TRBV10-3 with TRBJ1-1; TRBD1 aligns across 7 bases. The V segment lost 10 bases and the J segment 2 bases; nucleotides outside the gene matches: 7. Germline V gene data show CDR1 as ENHRY and CDR2 as SYGVKD. The CDR3 is 13 amino acids. CDR3 loop: CASTGTVNTEAFF. DNA of the CDR3: TGTGCCAGTACCGGGACAGTTAACACTGAAGCTTTCTTT.

The chain is built from TRBV6-5 and TRBJ1-4, with TRBD1 matching 9 bases. The germline V gene has CDR1 MNHEY and CDR2 SVGAGI. CDR3 length: 12 amino acids. The CDR3 coding sequence is TGTGCTATACAGGGGGCTGGGGAAAAACTGTTTTTT. Translated: CAIQGAGEKLFF.